This TCR beta chain originates from a study of graft-versus-host responses after intestinal transplantation. In the study overall: Recipients were given multivisceral, liver-intestinal, or isolated intestinal transplants. Anti-thymocyte globulin induction was given to all recipients, followed by tacrolimus and steroids for three to four years. General study points: The presence of high graft-versus-host to host-versus-graft clonal ratios in allografts characterized patients with graft-donor T cell macrochimerism. Recipient marrow harbored GvH clones, some of which surfaced first in ileum or blood.

For this clone: Its antigen is not known.

The CDR3 length is 14 residues. The germline V gene encodes CDR1 SGHRS and CDR2 YFSETQ. V lost 9 bases and J lost 5, with 20 bases in between. Using immunoSEQ multiplex PCR, the repertoire was profiled, and TCRdb retains in-frame clones only, with some absent. Among about 130,000 clones listed, roughly 91% were seen once. V and J are TRBV5-1 and TRBJ2-5, with D uncertain. The clonotype comes from a human donor who received an intestinal transplant. The source material was unstimulated CD4+ T cells sorted from spleen or lymph node cells, sampled before intestinal transplant. CDR3 coding DNA: TGCGCCACCCGTACGGGCGCGACACGGGAGACCCAGTACTTC. It is translated as CATRTGATRETQYF.